This passage covers 9 T cell receptor beta chains from one sample sequenced in a study of Graves' ophthalmopathy and Graves' hyperthyroidism. Amplification targeted the TCR beta CDR3 regions, with RNA transcripts as the source material. HTBI primers were employed in first-round RT-PCR, then a second-round multiplex PCR followed. MiXCR, applied by TCRdb to the multiplex PCR reads, yields one record per CDR3 protein. The profile shows around 1.1 million distinct CDR3 sequences, roughly two fifths of them singletons. Sequenced: peripheral blood or thyroid tissue (not recorded which). These receptors all come from an adult man with Graves' hyperthyroidism.

This clonotype was picked up many times. The chain combines TRBV9 with TRBJ1-4; unclear D gene. V was pared by 1 base and J by 0 bases, with 7 bases between. Germline V gives CDR1 SGDLS, CDR2 YYNGEE. CDR3 length: 15 amino acids. CDR3: CASSVSLSTNEKLFF. CDR3 DNA: TGTGCCAGCAGCGTAAGTCTTTCAACTAATGAAAAACTGTTTTTT.

Many counts were recorded for this clonotype. The genes are TRBV10-3 and TRBJ2-7, with D tentatively TRBD2 (6 bases). Germline lookup yields CDR1 ENHRY and CDR2 SYGVKD. The V end was cut by 7 bases, the J end by 0 bases, with 13 bases between. This CDR3 has 14 residues. The CDR3 spells CAINPGLSSYEQYF. CDR3 bases: TGTGCCATCAATCCGGGACTGAGCTCCTACGAGCAGTACTTC.

The chain is built from TRBV20-1 and TRBJ1-5; TRBD1 matches at 9 bases. Unmatched junction bases numbered 10, after V lost 5 bases and J lost 5 bases. Germline CDR1 is DFQATT and CDR2 is SNEGSKA (reference sequence). The CDR3 is 15 amino acids. The CDR3: CSALPGTGRYQPQHF. In DNA form, the CDR3 reads TGCAGTGCTCTGCCCGGGACAGGGAGATATCAGCCCCAGCATTTT.

The table lists this clonotype with many counts. This rearrangement joins TRBV7-8 to TRBJ1-2; D is unresolved. CDR3 length equals 14 residues. Germline assignment: CDR1 SGHVS and CDR2 FQNEAQ. Trimming removed 5 bases at V and 3 bases at J, with 13 bases between. CDR3 loop: CASSPATADYGYTF. The CDR3 region has the DNA TGTGCCAGCAGCCCTGCTACGGCAGACTATGGCTACACCTTC.

The CDR3 coding sequence is TGTGCCAGCAGCCCGACCCAGACAGGGATGATTCTACGGGAGCTGTTTTTT. The encoded protein is CASSPTQTGMILRELFF. The J gene is TRBJ2-2, the V gene TRBV7-8; 7 nucleotides line up with TRBD1. J was trimmed by 9 bases and V by 5 bases; bases with no gene match: 18. The CDR3 runs 17 residues. The germline V gene has CDR1 SGHVS and CDR2 FQNEAQ.

The sample holds a few counts of this clonotype. The CDR3, as DNA: TGCGCCAGCAGCCAACGACAGACAGGCCCTGCAACTAATGAAAAACTGTTTTTT. It encodes CASSQRQTGPATNEKLFF. The chain recombines TRBV4-3 with TRBJ1-4; tentatively, D is TRBD1 (6 bases). CDR1 and CDR2 (germline): LGHNA, YSLEER. Trimming cost V 2 bases and J 0 bases, with 16 bases left between them. This CDR3 has 18 amino acids.

This chain uses TRBV12-3 or TRBV12-4 with TRBJ1-5; weak D call: TRBD1 (5 bases). The CDR3 consists of 15 residues. V was trimmed by 3 bases and J by 3 bases, leaving 12 bases between them. The CDR3 DNA reads TGTGCCAGCAGTTTGTGGGGGGGGACCAATCAGCCCCAGCATTTT. Protein: CASSLWGGTNQPQHF.

Remarks on this clonotype: The junction does not match germline at one end; this may be a read error. The CDR3 bases are TGCGCCAGCAGCTTCCGGGACAGATGGCAAGAGACCCAGTACTTC. It encodes CASSFRDRWQETQYF. The chain combines TRBV7-9 with TRBJ2-5, with 7 bases lining up with TRBD1. Germline CDR1 SEHNR, CDR2 FQNEAQ (reference sequence). The CDR3 runs 15 residues.

This clonotype has a count of ten or more. The rearrangement joins TRBV29-1 to TRBJ2-2, with D unclear. There are 12 residues in the CDR3. Germline CDR1 is SQVTM and CDR2 is ANQGSEA. Trimming stripped 5 bases from V and 0 bases from J, with 4 bases between. The CDR3 DNA follows: TGCAGCGTTTCTACGAACACCGGGGAGCTGTTTTTT. Translated: CSVSTNTGELFF.